These T cell receptor beta chains were read from a single sample in a study of T cell repertoires in cytomegalovirus infection. No antigens are known for them. TCRdb recomputed calls from the reads with MiXCR, one row per CDR3 protein. The sample has about 130,000 distinct CDR3 sequences, under 30% seen once. Sequences were obtained from PBMCs, sequenced either directly or after in vitro stimulation (not recorded which). The source of these receptors is a human donor in good health (CMV status not recorded). Some clones in this sample may be carry-over from other donors' samples. Each CDR3 is given with its conserved first and last residue. D genes are given only for firm matches. Expanded clones get a size class; other rows say once, few or many, or leave the size out.

V: TRBV7-8
size: many
D: TRBD2
J: TRBJ2-2
DNA: TGTGCCAGCAGCCCCCCCCGGGCGGGAGCGAGCGGGGAGCTGTTTTTT
CDR3: CASSPPRAGASGELFF

V: TRBV5-1
size: few
D: TRBD2
J: TRBJ2-3
DNA: TGCGCCAGCAGCTTAAGCGGGAGGGCCCTGGGAGATACGCAGTATTTT
CDR3: CASSLSGRALGDTQYF

V: TRBV10-3
size: few
D: TRBD2
J: TRBJ2-1
DNA: TGTGCCATCAGTGATTTTCTAGCGGGAGCCTATGAGCAGTTCTTC
CDR3: CAISDFLAGAYEQFF

V: TRBV5-1
size: NA
D: NA
J: TRBJ2-4
DNA: TGCGCCAGCAGCTTGACTAGTGGTACGGCCAAAAACATTCAGTACTTC
CDR3: CASSLTSGTAKNIQYF

V: TRBV2
size: NA
D: NA
J: TRBJ2-2
DNA: TGTGCCAGCAGCGATACGGACAGGAACACCGGGGAGCTGTTTTTT
CDR3: CASSDTDRNTGELFF

V: TRBV2
size: few
D: NA
J: TRBJ2-3
DNA: TGTGCCAGCAGTGATGGTGGGGTGTCAGATACGCAGTATTTT
CDR3: CASSDGGVSDTQYF

V: TRBV7-6
size: few
D: NA
J: TRBJ1-1
DNA: TGTGCCAGCAGCTTAGCTCCGGGGAGGGATACTGAAGCTTTCTTT
CDR3: CASSLAPGRDTEAFF

V: TRBV5-4
size: NA
D: TRBD2
J: TRBJ2-7
DNA: TGTGCCAGCAGCGGCGGACTAGCCCGCTCCTACGAGCAGTACTTC
CDR3: CASSGGLARSYEQYF

V: TRBV7-2
size: many
D: NA
J: TRBJ2-1
DNA: TGTGCCAGCAGCCCAGGCACTAGAGCGCATGAGCAGTTCTTC
CDR3: CASSPGTRAHEQFF

V: TRBV6-6
size: NA
D: TRBD1
J: TRBJ1-5
DNA: TGTGCCAGCAGTTACGGGACAGGGGGCCTCCGGCATTTT
CDR3: CASSYGTGGLRHF

V: TRBV6-1
size: few
D: TRBD1
J: TRBJ2-4
DNA: TGTGCCAGCAGGGGACAGGGGGCAGGGGCCAAAAACATTCAGTACTTC
CDR3: CASRGQGAGAKNIQYF

V: TRBV12-3/TRBV12-4
size: NA
D: NA
J: TRBJ2-5
DNA: TGTGCCAGCAGTTCCGGGGAACAAGAGACCCAGTACTTC
CDR3: CASSSGEQETQYF

V: TRBV5-4
size: NA
D: NA
J: TRBJ2-2
DNA: TGTGCCAGCAGCTTGGAAGGTCAGGGAGGTACCGGGGAGCTGTTTTTT
CDR3: CASSLEGQGGTGELFF

V: TRBV12-3/TRBV12-4
size: NA
D: NA
J: TRBJ1-2
DNA: TGTGCCAGCAGTTTTAGTGTCCATGAGGGTGGCTACACCTTC
CDR3: CASSFSVHEGGYTF

V: TRBV29-1
size: many
D: NA
J: TRBJ2-1
DNA: TGCAGCGTTGATAGCGGAGCATACAATGAGCAGTTCTTC
CDR3: CSVDSGAYNEQFF

V: TRBV6-1
size: few
D: NA
J: TRBJ2-3
DNA: TGTGCCAGCAGTGTTAGGCCCGATTGGGATACGCAGTATTTT
CDR3: CASSVRPDWDTQYF

V: TRBV28
size: few
D: NA
J: TRBJ2-1
DNA: TGTGCCAGCCTGAGTGGGGGGTCCTACAATGAGCAGTTCTTC
CDR3: CASLSGGSYNEQFF

V: TRBV7-6
size: few
D: NA
J: TRBJ1-1
DNA: TGTGCCAGCAGCTTCCCCGGAGAAGGGGACGACACTGAAGCTTTCTTT
CDR3: CASSFPGEGDDTEAFF

V: TRBV6-2/TRBV6-3
size: few
D: NA
J: TRBJ2-3
DNA: TGTGCCAGCAGTAACCGGGGAAACACAGATACGCAGTATTTT
CDR3: CASSNRGNTDTQYF

V: TRBV7-2
size: many
D: TRBD1
J: TRBJ2-4
DNA: TGTGCCAGCAGCTTCCGGACAGGGGCTCAAGGCATTCAGTACTTC
CDR3: CASSFRTGAQGIQYF

V: TRBV7-6
size: NA
D: TRBD2
J: TRBJ2-2
DNA: TGTGCTAGCAGCTCTAGCGGGAGGCCCTCCACCGGGGAGCTGTTTTTT
CDR3: CASSSSGRPSTGELFF

V: TRBV4-3
size: NA
D: NA
J: TRBJ1-1
DNA: TGCGCCAGCAGCCTCCGAAGGGGATCGCCCACTGAAGCTTTCTTT
CDR3: CASSLRRGSPTEAFF

V: TRBV12-3/TRBV12-4
size: many
D: NA
J: TRBJ2-5
DNA: TGTGCCAGCAGTTTATGGCTCACAGGGACCCAGTACTTC
CDR3: CASSLWLTGTQYF

V: TRBV7-9
size: once
D: TRBD1
J: TRBJ2-2
DNA: TGTGCCAGCAGCCCTTGGACAGGGAACACCGGGGAGCTGTTTTTT
CDR3: CASSPWTGNTGELFF

V: TRBV20-1
size: NA
D: TRBD1
J: TRBJ1-1
DNA: TGCAGTGCTGGCCGGGACAGGGGGGAAGCTTTCTTT
CDR3: CSAGRDRGEAFF

V: TRBV6-2/TRBV6-3
size: NA
D: NA
J: TRBJ2-7
DNA: TGTGCCAGCAGTACCCTGACAGGGGCGCTTTCGGGAGGCCCCTACGAGCAGTACTTC
CDR3: CASSTLTGALSGGPYEQYF

V: TRBV10-3
size: many
D: NA
J: TRBJ2-1
DNA: TGTGCCATCAGTGGGGTCGGGACCTCCTACAATGAGCAGTTCTTC
CDR3: CAISGVGTSYNEQFF

V: TRBV29-1
size: NA
D: TRBD1
J: TRBJ2-7
DNA: TGCAGCGACCGGGACAGGCCCTACGAGCAGTACTTC
CDR3: CSDRDRPYEQYF

V: TRBV9
size: NA
D: TRBD2
J: TRBJ2-7
DNA: TGTGCCAGCAGCGTAGGACTAGCGGGAGACTCTATCTCCTACGAGCAGTACTTC
CDR3: CASSVGLAGDSISYEQYF

V: TRBV7-9
size: many
D: TRBD1
J: TRBJ2-7
DNA: TGTGCCAGCAGCTTAGCGGACAGGGCTACCACCTACGAGCAGTACTTC
CDR3: CASSLADRATTYEQYF

V: TRBV7-2
size: few
D: TRBD1
J: TRBJ1-2
DNA: TGTGCCAGCAGCCAGGGACAGGGAGTCTATGGCTACACCTTC
CDR3: CASSQGQGVYGYTF

V: TRBV10-3
size: NA
D: TRBD1
J: TRBJ1-5
DNA: TGTGCCATCAGCAGGACAGGGGCAAGCGATCAGCCCCAGCATTTT
CDR3: CAISRTGASDQPQHF

V: TRBV28
size: NA
D: NA
J: TRBJ1-5
DNA: TGTGCCAGCAGTTTACCCGACCGGGGGAATCAGCCCCAGCATTTT
CDR3: CASSLPDRGNQPQHF

V: TRBV7-3
size: many
D: TRBD2
J: TRBJ2-3
DNA: TGTGCCAGCAGCGAGGGGACTAGCGGGATGACGGCCACAGATACGCAGTATTTT
CDR3: CASSEGTSGMTATDTQYF

V: TRBV4-3
size: NA
D: NA
J: TRBJ2-1
DNA: TGCGCCAGCAGCCAAGATTTCAGCCTATACCAAAACAATGAGCAGTTCTTC
CDR3: CASSQDFSLYQNNEQFF

V: TRBV20-1
size: NA
D: TRBD2
J: TRBJ2-1
DNA: TGCAGTGCCCCTGGACTAGCGGGAGCCTACAATGAGCAGTTCTTC
CDR3: CSAPGLAGAYNEQFF

V: TRBV19
size: NA
D: NA
J: TRBJ2-3
DNA: TGTGCCAGTAGGCGCGAGGGCGGGATTAGCACAGATACGCAGTATTTT
CDR3: CASRREGGISTDTQYF

V: TRBV6-2/TRBV6-3
size: NA
D: NA
J: TRBJ1-1
DNA: TGTGCCAGCAGTTACGAACAAACCATGAACACTGAAGCTTTCTTT
CDR3: CASSYEQTMNTEAFF

V: TRBV10-3
size: NA
D: TRBD2
J: TRBJ2-1
DNA: TGTGCCATCAGGTTAGCGGGAGGTATGGATGAGCAGTTCTTC
CDR3: CAIRLAGGMDEQFF

V: TRBV20-1
size: NA
D: NA
J: TRBJ2-7
DNA: TGCAGTGCTAGAGCGTATGAGGGGCTCTACGAGCAGTACTTC
CDR3: CSARAYEGLYEQYF

V: TRBV18
size: NA
D: NA
J: TRBJ2-7
DNA: TGTGCCAGCTCACCACAGGGGGACGAGCAGTACTTC
CDR3: CASSPQGDEQYF

V: TRBV7-8
size: many
D: TRBD1
J: TRBJ1-5
DNA: TGTGCCAGCAGCCCCCTGACAGGGGGGCATCAGCCCCAGCATTTT
CDR3: CASSPLTGGHQPQHF

V: TRBV25-1
size: few
D: NA
J: TRBJ1-5
DNA: TGTGCCAGCAGTGAATTGGGGGCTCAGCCCCAGCATTTT
CDR3: CASSELGAQPQHF

V: TRBV10-3
size: NA
D: NA
J: TRBJ2-1
DNA: TGTGCCATCAGTGAGTCTAATGAGCAGTTCTTC
CDR3: CAISESNEQFF

V: TRBV7-2
size: many
D: NA
J: TRBJ1-3
DNA: TGTGCCAGCAGCTTGACACTAAGGAACACCATATATTTT
CDR3: CASSLTLRNTIYF

V: TRBV19
size: NA
D: NA
J: TRBJ1-3
DNA: TGTGCCAGTGCGGACCGCCAATTTGGGAACACCATATATTTT
CDR3: CASADRQFGNTIYF

V: TRBV6-2/TRBV6-3
size: NA
D: TRBD2
J: TRBJ2-2
DNA: TGTGCCAGCAGCCCAGCTAGCGGGATCGGGAGCACCGGGGAGCTGTTTTTT
CDR3: CASSPASGIGSTGELFF

V: TRBV14
size: NA
D: TRBD2
J: TRBJ2-1
DNA: TGTGCCAGCAGCCAAGATACCATCCTGACTAGCGGGAGGGCCGGTGAGCAGTTCTTC
CDR3: CASSQDTILTSGRAGEQFF

V: TRBV10-2
size: few
D: TRBD1
J: TRBJ1-2
DNA: TGCGCCAGCAGTGAAAGGAGGACAGGGAGCTCGAACCCGTTC
CDR3: CASSERRTGSSNPF

V: TRBV24-1
size: NA
D: NA
J: TRBJ1-4
DNA: TGTGCCACCAGTGACAACACAGGGTCTGGTGAAAAACTGTTTTTT
CDR3: CATSDNTGSGEKLFF

V: TRBV15
size: NA
D: NA
J: TRBJ2-5
DNA: TGTGCCACCAGCAGAGATCGGTTAGGACGGAAATACTTC
CDR3: CATSRDRLGRKYF

V: TRBV12-3/TRBV12-4
size: NA
D: TRBD2
J: TRBJ2-4
DNA: TGTGCCAGCAGCCCTGGGACTACAAGGAAAAACATTCAGTACTTC
CDR3: CASSPGTTRKNIQYF

V: TRBV7-2
size: many
D: TRBD2
J: TRBJ2-7
DNA: TGTGCCAGCAGCTTAGTATCGGCGGGAGAGGCCTACGAGCAGTACTTC
CDR3: CASSLVSAGEAYEQYF